The T cell receptor (beta chain) described here comes from a study of shared clonotypes between healthy human individuals. Produced via immunoSEQ multiplex PCR; TCRdb's table is partial and in-frame only. The sample lists over a million clones; roughly 97% were seen once. The CDR3 totals 15 residues. Germline V CDR1 and CDR2: MDHEN, SYDVKM. Trimming at V came to 5 bases and at J to 0 bases, leaving 7 bases not matched to a gene. Sequenced sample: naive CD4+ T cells sorted from blood. Subset denoted: CD45RA+ positively selected. This receptor was identified in a man aged 25 to 40 in good health. This sequence joins TRBV28 and TRBJ2-7, with 7 bases matching TRBD1. The CDR3 reads CASSPTGFYSYEQYF. CDR3 coding DNA: TGTGCCAGCAGTCCGACAGGGTTCTACTCCTACGAGCAGTACTTC.